This T cell receptor beta chain is drawn from a study of blood T cell repertoires in COVID-19. Turning to the study itself: Samples of COVID-19 (acute and convalescent) were obtained from the United States, Italy and Spain. The analysed material was cDNA or gDNA that came from T cells, B-cell-depleted T cells, or PBMCs.

CDR1 and CDR2 (germline): SGHTA, FQGTGA. Trimming shortened V by 3 bases and J by 1 base, and 5 bases separated the two germline ends. CDR3 length equals 13 residues. In the authors' workflow: The authors estimated nucleated cell counts from reference gene primer amplification. Clones were read by immunoSEQ multiplex PCR, and TCRdb kept only the in-frame ones, dropping some. V, J and clone size reflect that table, while D and trimming were determined from the DNA. The sample has around 59,000 clones, over 75% seen once; the top ten hold more than 7%. Material for sequencing was peripheral blood. The chain uses TRBV7-3 and TRBJ2-3; no clear D gene. This sequence originates from a man aged 55-75 years with acute or convalescent COVID-19. CDR3 nucleotides: TGTGCCAGCAGCTTCACACGCACAGATACGCAGTATTTT. Translated: CASSFTRTDTQYF.